This TCR beta chain derives from a study of blood T cell repertoires in COVID-19. Study-wide background: PBMCs, B-cell-depleted T cells, or T cells were the source of the cDNA or gDNA that made up the material.

Under the authors' procedure: Using reference gene primer amplification, nucleated cell counts were estimated. Produced via immunoSEQ multiplex PCR; TCRdb's table is partial and in-frame only. The V and J calls and the clone size are those of that table, but D and trimming were determined from the DNA. The sample includes about 95,000 clones, roughly 81% of them seen just once. The length of the CDR3 is 14 residues. The germline V gene encodes CDR1 SGHAT and CDR2 FQNNGV. V gave up 5 bases and J gave up 3 bases, with 11 bases separating them. The Seattle site enrolled patients during active infection and followed them longitudinally.

What was sequenced was peripheral blood. This rearrangement joins TRBV11-2 to TRBJ2-1; D not certain. The clonotype was recovered from an older man with COVID-19, enrolled during active disease. The CDR3 coding sequence is TGTGCCAGCAGCCAATACATCAACTACAATGAGCAGTTCTTC. Encoded protein: CASSQYINYNEQFF.